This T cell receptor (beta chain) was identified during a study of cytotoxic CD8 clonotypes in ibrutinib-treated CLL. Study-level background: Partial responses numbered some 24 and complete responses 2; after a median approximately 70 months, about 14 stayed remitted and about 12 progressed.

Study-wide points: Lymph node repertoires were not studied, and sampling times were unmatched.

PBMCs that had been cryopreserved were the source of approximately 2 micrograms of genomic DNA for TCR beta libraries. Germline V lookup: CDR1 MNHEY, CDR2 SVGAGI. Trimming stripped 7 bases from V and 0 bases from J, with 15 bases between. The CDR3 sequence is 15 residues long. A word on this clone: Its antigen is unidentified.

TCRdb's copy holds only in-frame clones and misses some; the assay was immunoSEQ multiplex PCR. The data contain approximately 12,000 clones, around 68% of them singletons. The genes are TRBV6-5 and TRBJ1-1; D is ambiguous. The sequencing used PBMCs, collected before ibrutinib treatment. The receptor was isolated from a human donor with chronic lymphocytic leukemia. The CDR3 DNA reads TGTGCCAGCAATAAGGGAGGGCAGCTGAACACTGAAGCTTTCTTT. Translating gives CASNKGGQLNTEAFF.